The clone carrying this T cell receptor (beta chain) was seen a few times. Its antigen is undetermined. The data originate from a study of type 1 regulatory T cells. Study-wide context: T-allo10 is a Tr1-enriched, alloantigen-specific CD4 T cell product made in vitro. Overall study findings and caveats: Compared with non-Tr1 cells, Tr1 cells showed a narrower TCR repertoire.

TCRdb re-called the reads with MiXCR, one entry per CDR3 protein. The repertoire has tens of thousands of distinct CDR3 sequences, about 48% of them found once; the top ten carry more than 2%. This receptor was taken from a human donor in good health. Sequenced input: cultured non-Tr1 T cells, either the whole culture or a sorted T cell fraction (not recorded which).

For the CDR3, the DNA is TGTGCCAGCAGCCAACTTACCGGGACAGGGGTAGGAGAGACCCAGTACTTC. It codes for CASSQLTGTGVGETQYF. This chain links TRBV14 with TRBJ2-5; 10 bases map to TRBD1. The V gene's germline CDR1 is SGHDN and CDR2 FVKESK. With V trimmed by 2 bases and J by 4 bases, 10 bases remained unmatched. CDR3 length: 17 residues.